These 23 T cell receptor beta chains share one sample of origin, sequenced in a study of cytomegalovirus exposure and HLA in healthy donors. Use of 60 Vbeta and 13 Jbeta primers characterized the PCR. Generated by immunoSEQ multiplex PCR, the TCRdb table keeps only in-frame clones and is missing some. The sample has under 70,000 clones; 75% to 80% are singletons. Sequencing was performed on PBMCs. The source of these receptors is a female donor in good health and CMV-seronegative.

The CDR3 nucleotides are TGTGCCAGCAGGGCCTCAGCGGGAGCGGGCACAGATACGCAGTATTTT. This gives the protein CASRASAGAGTDTQYF. The chain couples TRBV25-1 to TRBJ2-3; 8 positions match TRBD2. V lost 6 bases to trimming and J lost 1 base; unmatched junction nucleotides: 9. CDR1 is MGHDK, CDR2 SYGVNS, per germline. This CDR3 has 16 residues.

V and J are TRBV2 and TRBJ2-5; maybe TRBD2 (5 bases). The CDR3 loop spans 12 amino acids. Germline assignment: CDR1 SNHLY and CDR2 FYNNEI. V lost 6 bases and J 4 bases, leaving 9 bases between the germline ends. This CDR3 reads CASRELVETQYF. The CDR3 DNA reads as TGTGCCAGCAGGGAACTAGTAGAGACCCAGTACTTC.

V is TRBV14 and J is TRBJ2-1; 14 nucleotides agree with TRBD2. The J segment lost 7 bases and the V segment lost 4 bases, leaving 6 bases of the junction unmatched. This CDR3 spans 16 amino acids. Germline V gene lookup returns CDR1 SGHDN and CDR2 FVKESK. The CDR3: CASSPGTSGSWNEQFF. The CDR3 DNA is TGTGCCAGCAGCCCGGGGACTAGCGGGAGTTGGAATGAGCAGTTCTTC.

A word on this clone: A junction boundary mismatches the germline segment, possibly from a read error. This rearrangement joins TRBV7-9 to TRBJ1-2; possible D gene TRBD1, 6 bases. Germline-derived CDR1 and CDR2 are SEHNR and FQNEAQ (reference sequence). The CDR3 is 12 amino acids. The CDR3, as DNA: TGTTCCAGCAGCTTGCAGGCGGGGGCCGTCGCTTTC. It codes for CSSSLQAGAVAF.

The genes are TRBV6-1 and TRBJ2-5; 7 bases map to TRBD1. This CDR3 comprises 13 residues. Germline CDR1 is MNHNS and CDR2 is SASEGT. The V and J ends lost 5 bases and 11 bases, in that order; junction bases with no gene match: 11. CDR3 protein: CASSLQGVGEQYF. DNA of the CDR3: TGTGCCAGCAGTCTCCAGGGGGTGGGGGAGCAGTACTTC.

The table lists this clone with a count of one. The chain links TRBV7-8 to TRBJ2-5; the match to TRBD1 covers 10 bases. Near its end, the DNA agrees better with TRBJ2-7, so the J call may be wrong. This CDR3 comprises 13 residues. CDR1 and CDR2 (germline): SGHVS, FQNEAQ. DNA for the CDR3: TGTGCCAGCAGCTGGGACAGGGGCTACGAGCAGTACTTC. This encodes CASSWDRGYEQYF.

The chain carries TRBV18 and TRBJ1-4; 9 bases fit TRBD1. Germline V gene sequence: CDR1 KGHSH, CDR2 LQKENI. The length of the CDR3 is 14 residues. The junction had 8 bases not matched to a gene; V was cut back by 8 bases and J by 7 bases. CDR3: CASTRTGASEKLFF. CDR3 nucleotide sequence: TGTGCCAGCACCAGGACAGGGGCCTCTGAAAAACTGTTTTTT. Drawing the rest from reference TRBV18 and TRBJ1-4, the complete variable domain is NAGVMQNPRHLVRRRGQEARLRCSPMKGHSHVYWYRQLPEEGLKFMVYLQKENIIDESGMPKERFSAEFPKEGPSILRIQQVVRGDSAAYFCASTRTGASEKLFFGSGTQLSVL.

The chain has TRBV6-6 and TRBJ2-7; TRBD2 matches at 9 bases. The J segment lost 5 bases and the V segment lost 5 bases, leaving 4 bases of the junction unmatched. Germline CDR1 and CDR2: MNHNY and SVGAGI (reference sequence). The CDR3 contains 13 residues. The CDR3 loop is CASSASGRNEQYF. In DNA form, the CDR3 reads TGTGCCAGCAGTGCGAGCGGGAGGAACGAGCAGTACTTC.

This chain links TRBV28 with TRBJ2-7; tentatively, D is TRBD1 (5 bases). This CDR3 region has 13 residues. The V and J ends lost 6 bases and 9 bases respectively, with 18 bases between them. The germline CDR1 and CDR2 sequences are MDHEN and SYDVKM. The CDR3 is CASRNGREDWQYF. The CDR3 DNA reads TGTGCCAGCAGGAACGGCAGGGAAGATTGGCAGTACTTC.

The chain recombines TRBV28 with TRBJ2-7; D is unclear. V was clipped by 7 bases and J by 0 bases, with 10 bases between them. Germline-derived CDR1 and CDR2 are MDHEN and SYDVKM. The CDR3 consists of 13 residues. For the CDR3, the DNA is TGTGCCAGCAAAGTAACAACCTCCTACGAGCAGTACTTC. The encoded protein is CASKVTTSYEQYF.

V gene TRBV7-8 combines with J gene TRBJ2-7, with 12 nucleotides matching TRBD2. The CDR3 extends over 15 amino acids. Losses at the gene ends were 5 bases for V and 9 bases for J; bases not matched to a gene: 11. Germline V CDR1 and CDR2: SGHVS, FQNEAQ. The CDR3 nucleotides are TGTGCCAGCAGCCGAATTCTAGCGGGAGGGCCGGGGCAGTACTTC. Amino acids: CASSRILAGGPGQYF.

This chain connects TRBV5-1 to TRBJ2-5, with 13 bases fitting TRBD2. Germline CDR1 reads SGHRS; CDR2 reads YFSETQ. The CDR3 runs to 16 residues. Trimming removed 4 bases from V and 10 bases from J; junction bases left unmatched: 13. The DNA of the CDR3 is TGCGCCAGCAGCCCTAACGGACTAGCGGGGGCCGGGATCCAGTACTTC. It yields the protein CASSPNGLAGAGIQYF.

The V and J genes are TRBV5-1 and TRBJ2-3; 7 bases line up with TRBD2. The V gene end was trimmed by 4 bases and the J gene end by 0 bases; junction bases not matched to a gene: 5. This CDR3 region has 15 residues. Germline V lookup: CDR1 SGHRS, CDR2 YFSETQ. The CDR3 loop is CASSQTSVSTDTQYF. CDR3 coding DNA: TGCGCCAGCAGCCAAACTAGCGTAAGCACAGATACGCAGTATTTT. The full variable domain, rest sourced from reference TRBV5-1 and TRBJ2-3, is KAGVTQTPRYLIKTRGQQVTLSCSPISGHRSVSWYQQTPGQGLQFLFEYFSETQRNKGNFPGRFSGRQFSNSRSEMNVSTLELGDSALYLCASSQTSVSTDTQYFGPGTRLTVL.

The sample holds one count of this clone. CDR3 sequence reads: CASSQVQGSPWEQYF. The CDR3 bases are TGCGCCAGCAGCCAAGTCCAGGGCAGCCCCTGGGAGCAGTACTTC. J is TRBJ2-7 and V is TRBV4-3; TRBD1 might be the D (5 bases). The V end lost 1 base, the J end lost 7 bases, and 17 bases lay between the germline ends. Germline CDR1 is LGHNA and CDR2 is YSLEER. The CDR3 runs 15 residues.

The J gene is TRBJ2-7, the V gene TRBV18, with a weak D call TRBD1 (6 bases). This CDR3 comprises 14 residues. V lost 6 bases, J lost 0 bases, and 12 bases lay in between. Germline-derived CDR1 and CDR2 are KGHSH and LQKENI. In DNA, the CDR3 is TGTGCCAGCTCCGGGACATTAACCTCCTACGAGCAGTACTTC. Its translation is CASSGTLTSYEQYF.

The chain has TRBV11-3 and TRBJ2-7, with D perhaps TRBD1 (6 bases). Per the germline V gene, CDR1 is SGHNT and CDR2 is YENEEA. V was trimmed by 5 bases and J by 0 bases, leaving 26 bases between them. CDR3 length: 19 residues. Written as DNA, the CDR3 is TGTGCCAGCAGCCAGCACCCGGGACAAGGGCCCGGTAGCTCCTACGAGCAGTACTTC. Residues: CASSQHPGQGPGSSYEQYF. Variable domain in full (rest from reference TRBV11-3 and TRBJ2-7): EAGVVQSPRYKIIEKKQPVAFWCNPISGHNTLYWYLQNLGQGPELLIRYENEEAVDDSQLPKDRFSAERLKGVDSTLKIQPAELGDSAVYLCASSQHPGQGPGSSYEQYFGPGTRLTVT.

The V and J genes are TRBV7-2 and TRBJ2-7; TRBD1 matches at 7 bases. The CDR3 extends over 15 amino acids. The V gene's germline CDR1 is SGHTA and CDR2 FQGNSA. Trimming took 3 bases from V and 0 from J; bases not matched to a gene: 5. CDR3 region: CASSLGQTSSYEQYF. CDR3 sequence (DNA): TGTGCCAGCAGCTTGGGACAGACGAGCTCCTACGAGCAGTACTTC.

This clone came up a few times. This chain links TRBV11-2 with TRBJ1-1; 7 bases are shared with TRBD1. The CDR3 loop spans 15 amino acids. Germline V CDR1 and CDR2: SGHAT, FQNNGV. V lost 5 bases and J lost 2; bases outside the gene matches: 8. The CDR3 DNA follows: TGTGCCAGCAGCGATACCGGGACAGACAACACTGAAGCTTTCTTT. The encoded protein is CASSDTGTDNTEAFF.

This chain links TRBV5-1 with TRBJ2-7, with D possibly being TRBD2 (6 bases). Germline V CDR1 and CDR2: SGHRS, YFSETQ. The ends were cut back, 10 bases at V and 3 bases at J, with 32 bases in the middle. This CDR3 has 18 residues. The CDR3 nucleotides are TGCGCCTCCGCGTGGTCTGGCACGAAGCTCGTCGGGAGCTACGAGCAGTACTTC. This encodes CASAWSGTKLVGSYEQYF. The full variable domain, completed using reference TRBV5-1 and TRBJ2-7, is KAGVTQTPRYLIKTRGQQVTLSCSPISGHRSVSWYQQTPGQGLQFLFEYFSETQRNKGNFPGRFSGRQFSNSRSEMNVSTLELGDSALYLCASAWSGTKLVGSYEQYFGPGTRLTVT.

The chain has TRBV29-1 and TRBJ1-5; 9 positions agree with TRBD1. Germline trimming cut 6 bases from V and 2 bases from J; bases unmatched to any gene: 5. Germline CDR1 SQVTM, CDR2 ANQGSEA. This CDR3 comprises 14 residues. DNA for the CDR3: TGCAGCGTACGACAGGGGGGACGCAATCAGCCCCAGCATTTT. Residues: CSVRQGGRNQPQHF.

This chain connects TRBV9 to TRBJ1-4, with 10 positions matching TRBD1. The junction had 7 bases not matched to a gene; V was cut back by 4 bases and J by 1 base. Germline CDR1 SGDLS, CDR2 YYNGEE. The length of the CDR3 is 17 residues. CDR3 protein: CASSPKDRGVTNEKLFF. The CDR3 nucleotides are TGTGCCAGCAGCCCTAAGGACAGGGGGGTAACTAATGAAAAACTGTTTTTT. The full variable domain, completed using reference TRBV9 and TRBJ1-4, is DSGVTQTPKHLITATGQRVTLRCSPRSGDLSVYWYQQSLDQGLQFLIQYYNGEERAKGNILERFSAQQFPDLHSELNLSSLELGDSALYFCASSPKDRGVTNEKLFFGSGTQLSVL.

V gene TRBV25-1 combines with J gene TRBJ2-1, with 12 bases lining up with TRBD1. The CDR3 has 15 residues. Trimming at V came to 5 bases and at J to 8 bases, leaving 7 bases not matched to a gene. Germline V gene sequence: CDR1 MGHDK, CDR2 SYGVNS. The CDR3 DNA follows: TGTGCCAGCAGTCCGGGACAGGGGGCATTAGATGAGCAGTTCTTC. It is translated as CASSPGQGALDEQFF.

The chain carries TRBV7-9 and TRBJ2-1; 14 bases match TRBD2. The CDR3 covers 16 residues. Germline V gene lookup returns CDR1 SEHNR and CDR2 FQNEAQ (reference sequence). V trimming: 4 bases; J trimming: 9 bases; junction bases outside the gene matches: 8. The CDR3 DNA reads as TGTGCCAGCAGCTCCATGACTAGCGGGAGGGCAGGTGAGCAGTTCTTC. Residues: CASSSMTSGRAGEQFF.